The rows below give T cell receptor beta chains drawn from one sample of a study of control samples from healthy donors and cancer patients. Profiled with immunoSEQ multiplex PCR; TCRdb holds only in-frame clones, not every one. This sample has over 90,000 clones, with about 92% found just once. Specimen: blood. These receptors all come from a woman aged 18 to 35 in good health. Each CDR3 is given with its conserved first and last residue. D genes are given only for firm matches. The size entry is marked missing in some rows and otherwise reads once, few, many or a size class.

d_gene	abundance	v_gene	j_gene	CDR3nt	CDR3aa
TRBD1	.	TRBV5-4	TRBJ2-5	TGTGCCAGCAGCCCCCAGGGACAGGGATGGGGCGAGACCCAGTACTTC	CASSPQGQGWGETQYF
.	once	TRBV5-6	TRBJ1-1	TGTGCCAGCAGCCCGGGACCCCCCTGGGAAGCTTTCTTT	CASSPGPPWEAFF
TRBD2	.	TRBV19	TRBJ2-3	TGTGCCAGTAGTATAACGGCGGGACTAGGGAGCAAGGATACGCAGTATTTT	CASSITAGLGSKDTQYF
TRBD1	once	TRBV11-3	TRBJ2-4	TGTGCCAGCAGCCAGACAGGGGTAAACATTCAGTACTTC	CASSQTGVNIQYF
.	.	TRBV14	TRBJ1-2	TGTGCCAGCAGCCAAGATCAGGGACTAAGGGGGTCTAACTATGGCTACACCTTC	CASSQDQGLRGSNYGYTF
TRBD2	.	TRBV3-1/TRBV3-2	TRBJ2-5	TGTGCCAGCAGCCTCCGGGGGAGGGGTGGGACCCAGTACTTC	CASSLRGRGGTQYF
TRBD1	.	TRBV6-6	TRBJ1-6	TGTGCCAGCTCAGGGGGGCCCCTCCACTTT	CASSGGPLHF
.	medium-sized	TRBV19	TRBJ2-3	TGTGCCAGTATGGGGGATACGCAGTATTTT	CASMGDTQYF
.	.	TRBV2	TRBJ1-3	TGTGCCAGCAGTGTAGATGCCGGGACTCGCTCTGGAAACACCATATATTTT	CASSVDAGTRSGNTIYF
.	.	TRBV7-9	TRBJ2-3	TGTGCCAGCAGCCCCCGTGACAGTGTGGCCCCAGATACGCAGTATTTT	CASSPRDSVAPDTQYF
TRBD1	.	TRBV7-8	TRBJ2-7	TGTGCCAGCAGCCCGACAGGGGTGGCCTACGAGCAGTACTTC	CASSPTGVAYEQYF
TRBD1	once	TRBV6-2/TRBV6-3	TRBJ2-6	TGTGCCAGCAGTCAGGTACAGGGGGTATCCGGGGCCAACGTCCTGACTTTC	CASSQVQGVSGANVLTF
.	.	TRBV7-8	TRBJ1-5	TGTGCCAGCAGCTTGCCTCGGGACCAGGGTAATCAGCCCCAGCATTTT	CASSLPRDQGNQPQHF
TRBD1	.	TRBV19	TRBJ1-5	TGTGCCAGTAGTAGAAAGGGGGGGACAGGGGCCCAGCCCCAGCATTTT	CASSRKGGTGAQPQHF
.	.	TRBV10-3	TRBJ2-5	TGTGCCACCCGGAAGAACCGGGACTCGCCAGAGACCCAGTACTTC	CATRKNRDSPETQYF